Sequencing of this T cell receptor (beta chain) was carried out in a study of shared clonotypes between healthy human individuals. Data came from immunoSEQ multiplex PCR; TCRdb stores just in-frame clones and leaves some out. The sample lists approximately 980,000 clones; 60% to 85% were seen once. This TCR derives from a man younger than 35 in good health. Material for sequencing was memory CD4+ T cells sorted from blood. Stated subset: CD45RA-negative fraction.

CDR3 protein: CASSPQENTGELFF. In DNA, the CDR3 is TGTGCCAGCAGCCCTCAGGAGAACACCGGGGAGCTGTTTTTT. This chain joins TRBV11-3 and TRBJ2-2; D gene uncertain. Deletions cut 5 bases from V and 1 base from J, with 8 bases between. The CDR3 totals 14 residues. CDR1 is SGHNT and CDR2 is YENEEA in the germline V gene.